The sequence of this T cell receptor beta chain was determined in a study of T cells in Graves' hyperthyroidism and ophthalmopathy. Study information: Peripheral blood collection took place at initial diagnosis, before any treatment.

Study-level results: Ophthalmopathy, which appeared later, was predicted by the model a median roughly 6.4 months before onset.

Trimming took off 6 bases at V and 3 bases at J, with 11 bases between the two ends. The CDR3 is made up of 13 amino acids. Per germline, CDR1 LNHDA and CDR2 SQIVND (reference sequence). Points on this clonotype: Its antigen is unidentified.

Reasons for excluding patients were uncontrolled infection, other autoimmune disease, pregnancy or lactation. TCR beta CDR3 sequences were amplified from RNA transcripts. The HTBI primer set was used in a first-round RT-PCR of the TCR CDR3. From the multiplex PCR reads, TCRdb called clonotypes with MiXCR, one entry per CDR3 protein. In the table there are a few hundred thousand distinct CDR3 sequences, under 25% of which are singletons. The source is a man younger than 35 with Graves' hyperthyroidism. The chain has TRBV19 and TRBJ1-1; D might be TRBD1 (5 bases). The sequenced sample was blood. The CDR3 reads CASRGEGDTEAFF. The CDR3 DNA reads TGTGCCAGTAGGGGGGAAGGAGACACTGAAGCTTTCTTT.